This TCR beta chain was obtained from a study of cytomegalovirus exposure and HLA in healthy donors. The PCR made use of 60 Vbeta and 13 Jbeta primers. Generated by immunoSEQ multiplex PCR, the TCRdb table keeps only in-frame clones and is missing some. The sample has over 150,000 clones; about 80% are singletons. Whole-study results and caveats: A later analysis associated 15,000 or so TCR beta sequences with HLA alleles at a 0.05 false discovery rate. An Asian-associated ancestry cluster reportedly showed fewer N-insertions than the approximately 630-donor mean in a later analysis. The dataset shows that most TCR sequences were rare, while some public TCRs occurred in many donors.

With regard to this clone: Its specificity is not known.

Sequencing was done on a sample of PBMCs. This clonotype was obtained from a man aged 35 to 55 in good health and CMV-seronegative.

The CDR3 DNA reads as TGTGCCAGCAGTGAATTGGGAGGGGTCAGGACTGAAGCTTTCTTT. Translation gives CASSELGGVRTEAFF. The chain is built from TRBV25-1 and TRBJ1-1; D is perhaps TRBD1 (5 bases). This CDR3 is 15 amino acids long. Per germline, CDR1 MGHDK and CDR2 SYGVNS. Trimming cost V 1 base and J 5 bases, with 14 bases left between them.